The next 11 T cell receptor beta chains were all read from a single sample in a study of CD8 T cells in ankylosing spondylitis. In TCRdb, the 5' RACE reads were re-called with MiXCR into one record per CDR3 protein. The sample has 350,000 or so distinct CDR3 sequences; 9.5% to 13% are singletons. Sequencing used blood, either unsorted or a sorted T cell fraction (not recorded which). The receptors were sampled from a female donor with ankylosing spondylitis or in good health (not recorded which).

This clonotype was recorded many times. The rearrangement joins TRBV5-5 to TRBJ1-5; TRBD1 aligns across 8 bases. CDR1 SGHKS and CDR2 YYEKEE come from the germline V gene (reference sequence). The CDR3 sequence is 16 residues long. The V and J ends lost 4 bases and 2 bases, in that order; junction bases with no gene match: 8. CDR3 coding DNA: TGTGCCAGCAGCCCTACCCTGGACAGGGGCAATCAGCCCCAGCATTTT. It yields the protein CASSPTLDRGNQPQHF.

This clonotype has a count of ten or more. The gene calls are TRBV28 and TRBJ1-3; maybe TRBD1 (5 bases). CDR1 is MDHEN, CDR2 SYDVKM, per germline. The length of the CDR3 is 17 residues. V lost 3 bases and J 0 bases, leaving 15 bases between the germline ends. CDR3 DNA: TGTGCCAGCAGTTTGGGTGGACACTTATCCTCTGGAAACACCATATATTTT. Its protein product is CASSLGGHLSSGNTIYF.

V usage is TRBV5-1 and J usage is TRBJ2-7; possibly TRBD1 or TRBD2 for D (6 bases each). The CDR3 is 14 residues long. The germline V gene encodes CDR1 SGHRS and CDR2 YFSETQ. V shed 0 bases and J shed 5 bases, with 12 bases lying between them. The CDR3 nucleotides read TGCGCCAGCAGCTTGGCCGGGGGCTGGGACGAGCAGTACTTC. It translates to CASSLAGGWDEQYF. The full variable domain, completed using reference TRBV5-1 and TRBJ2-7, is KAGVTQTPRYLIKTRGQQVTLSCSPISGHRSVSWYQQTPGQGLQFLFEYFSETQRNKGNFPGRFSGRQFSNSRSEMNVSTLELGDSALYLCASSLAGGWDEQYFGPGTRLTVT.

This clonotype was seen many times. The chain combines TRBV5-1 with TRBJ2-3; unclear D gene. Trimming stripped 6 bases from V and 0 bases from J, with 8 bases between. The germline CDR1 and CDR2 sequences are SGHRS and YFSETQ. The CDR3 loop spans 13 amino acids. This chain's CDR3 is CASKGPSTDTQYF. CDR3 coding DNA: TGCGCCAGCAAAGGACCCAGCACAGATACGCAGTATTTT.

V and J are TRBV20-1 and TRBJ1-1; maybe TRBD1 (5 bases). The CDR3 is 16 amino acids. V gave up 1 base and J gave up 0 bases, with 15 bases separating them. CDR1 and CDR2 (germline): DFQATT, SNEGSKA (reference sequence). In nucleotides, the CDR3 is TGCAGTGCTAGAGCTATAACCGGGACGTTGAACACTGAAGCTTTCTTT. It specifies CSARAITGTLNTEAFF.

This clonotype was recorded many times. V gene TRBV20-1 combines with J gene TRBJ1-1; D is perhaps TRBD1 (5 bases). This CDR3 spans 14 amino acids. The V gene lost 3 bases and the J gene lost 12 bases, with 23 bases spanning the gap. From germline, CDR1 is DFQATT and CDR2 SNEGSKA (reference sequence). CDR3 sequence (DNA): TGCAGTGCTAGCGGGACGCGGGGAATTCTGGTGACTTTCTTT. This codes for CSASGTRGILVTFF.

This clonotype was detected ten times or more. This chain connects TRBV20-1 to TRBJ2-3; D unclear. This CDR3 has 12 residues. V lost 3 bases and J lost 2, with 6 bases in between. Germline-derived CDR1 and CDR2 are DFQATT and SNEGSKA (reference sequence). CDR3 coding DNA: TGCAGTGCTAGCGATATCACAGATACGCAGTATTTT. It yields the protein CSASDITDTQYF.

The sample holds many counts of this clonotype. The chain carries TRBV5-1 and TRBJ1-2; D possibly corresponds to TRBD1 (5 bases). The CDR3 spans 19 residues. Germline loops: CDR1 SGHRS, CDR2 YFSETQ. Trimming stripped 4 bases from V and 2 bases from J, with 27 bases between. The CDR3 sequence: CASSPVRRDGFYSNYGYTF. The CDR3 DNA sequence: TGCGCCAGCAGCCCGGTCCGTAGGGACGGGTTTTATTCGAACTATGGCTACACCTTC.

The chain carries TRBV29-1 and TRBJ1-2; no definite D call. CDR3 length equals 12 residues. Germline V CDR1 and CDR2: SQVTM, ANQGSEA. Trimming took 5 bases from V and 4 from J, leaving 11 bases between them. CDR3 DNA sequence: TGCAGCGTTTTAGACAACCTCTATGGCTACACCTTC. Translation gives CSVLDNLYGYTF.

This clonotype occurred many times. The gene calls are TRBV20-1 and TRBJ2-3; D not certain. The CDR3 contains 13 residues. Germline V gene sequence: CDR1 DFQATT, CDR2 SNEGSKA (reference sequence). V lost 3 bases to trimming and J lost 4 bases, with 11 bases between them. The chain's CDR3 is CSARNPTPDTQYF. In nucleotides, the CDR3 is TGCAGTGCTAGGAACCCTACTCCAGATACGCAGTATTTT.

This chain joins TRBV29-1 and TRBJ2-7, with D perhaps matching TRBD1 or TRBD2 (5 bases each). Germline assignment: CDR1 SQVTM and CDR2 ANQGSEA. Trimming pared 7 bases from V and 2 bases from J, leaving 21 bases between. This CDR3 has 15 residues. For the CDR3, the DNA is TGCAGCGGTACTTTAGGGGCCCTGGGAGCCTACGAGCAGTACTTC. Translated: CSGTLGALGAYEQYF.